The rows below give T cell receptor beta chains drawn from one sample of a study of blood T cells in healthy people across ages. Via MiXCR, TCRdb re-called the 5' RACE reads, giving one row per CDR3 protein. The repertoire holds some 1.5 million distinct CDR3 sequences, with 40% to 45% as singletons. The sample was blood. These receptors came from a woman aged 18-29 years in good health. Each CDR3 is given with its conserved first and last residue.

v_call	j_call	cdr3_aa
TRBV7-2	TRBJ2-7	CASSLELQLYEQYF
TRBV24-1	TRBJ2-1	CATSDRTLYNEQFF
TRBV4-3	TRBJ2-3	CASSPRRDSGSTETQYF
TRBV12-3/TRBV12-4	TRBJ2-3	CASTRLAGGITDVQYF
TRBV27	TRBJ2-7	CASSLAGVPSYEQYF
TRBV12-3/TRBV12-4	TRBJ1-1	CASMRDRYTEAFF
TRBV6-5	TRBJ2-5	CASRQGRAQYF
TRBV20-1	TRBJ2-7	CSASTPSGSYEQYF
TRBV11-2	TRBJ2-3	CASSLPTSLDTQYF
TRBV24-1	TRBJ2-5	CATSDFNGGQETQYF
TRBV25-1	TRBJ1-2	CASSDVGGYIF
TRBV28	TRBJ2-4	CASSLWEGTKNIQYF
TRBV12-3/TRBV12-4	TRBJ2-7	CAGSTLTSGSSQGNEQYF
TRBV21-1	TRBJ1-2	CASSLRTGQARRGYTF
TRBV29-1	TRBJ2-6	CSVEDSSGANVLTF
TRBV5-1	TRBJ2-3	CASSFGDRDSDTQYF
TRBV20-1	TRBJ2-3	CSARDHPRIGTDTQYF
TRBV28	TRBJ2-7	CASSPSPAGAYEQYF
TRBV5-1	TRBJ2-7	CASSVGQLIYEQYF
TRBV20-1	TRBJ2-3	CSAPLAFSRDTQYF
TRBV7-9	TRBJ1-1	CASDSFVTPEAFF
TRBV20-1	TRBJ2-7	CSASGNSYEQYF
TRBV7-9	-	CASSESGTRTLKTQYF
TRBV12-3/TRBV12-4	TRBJ2-1	CASSPGYPPDNEQFF
TRBV15	TRBJ2-1	CATSRDTWEQFF
TRBV7-8	-	CASSLVVRYEQYF
TRBV5-1	TRBJ2-3	CASSFEATDTQYF
TRBV11-2	TRBJ2-1	CASSSQGASGSNEQFF
TRBV6-2/TRBV6-3	TRBJ2-5	CASSFQTDEQYF
TRBV4-1	TRBJ2-2	CASSQDGGLTGELFF
TRBV9	TRBJ2-1	CASSSKLARYNEQFF
TRBV7-2	TRBJ1-4	CASSLNRGRVTNEKLFF
TRBV7-9	TRBJ1-5	CASSLGDRVQPQHF
TRBV9	TRBJ2-3	CASSNYGATDTQYF
TRBV29-1	TRBJ2-3	CSVDRGGTDTQYF
TRBV10-3	TRBJ1-1	CAISGSSGPRPEAFF
TRBV7-2	TRBJ1-2	CASSVTGYDYGYTF